What follows are 26 T cell receptor beta chains derived from one specimen sequenced in a study of CD8 T cells in ankylosing spondylitis. Regarding the study as a whole: What appeared characteristic of ankylosing spondylitis blood was a TCR beta motif of 7 or 8 highly homologous variants.

Via MiXCR, TCRdb re-called the 5' RACE reads, giving one row per CDR3 protein. The sample has around 91,000 distinct CDR3 sequences, about 8.1% seen once. No antigens are known for them. The sample was blood, either unsorted or a sorted T cell fraction (not recorded which). The origin of the receptors is a male donor with ankylosing spondylitis.

This chain joins TRBV5-5 and TRBJ1-5; TRBD1 aligns across 7 bases. This CDR3 has 15 residues. Germline V CDR1 and CDR2: SGHKS, YYEKEE (reference sequence). V gave up 4 bases and J gave up 1 base; unmatched junction bases: 5. The chain's CDR3 is CASSITGASNQPQHF. DNA for the CDR3: TGTGCCAGCAGCATTACAGGGGCCAGCAATCAGCCCCAGCATTTT.

This clonotype was counted ten times or more. This CDR3 is CASSYQSGIYNEQFF. In DNA form, the CDR3 reads TGTGCCAGCAGTTACCAAAGCGGGATCTACAATGAGCAGTTCTTC. The rearrangement uses TRBV6-2 or TRBV6-3 and TRBJ2-1; 7 nucleotides align to TRBD2. Germline lookup yields CDR1 MNHEY and CDR2 SVGEGT. The CDR3 contains 15 residues. Trimming cost V 2 bases and J 3 bases; bases outside gene matches: 4.

This clonotype was seen many times. The chain has TRBV27 and TRBJ2-5, with D perhaps TRBD1 (6 bases). Germline-derived CDR1 and CDR2 are MNHEY and SMNVEV (reference sequence). The CDR3 has 14 residues. V was shortened by 6 bases and J by 0 bases, with 11 bases between the two germline ends. CDR3 nucleotides: TGTGCCAGCAGCTACACAGGGTACCAAGAGACCCAGTACTTC. This codes for CASSYTGYQETQYF.

This clonotype appeared a few times. V is TRBV5-5 and J is TRBJ1-6, with D unresolved. V dropped 6 bases and J dropped 10 bases, with 17 bases sitting between them. CDR3 length: 14 residues. The germline gives CDR1 SGHKS, CDR2 YYEKEE (reference sequence). This CDR3 reads CASNLRTGNSPLHF. The CDR3 coding sequence is TGTGCCAGCAATCTGAGGACGGGGAACTCACCCCTCCACTTT.

This clonotype appeared many times. This rearrangement joins TRBV14 to TRBJ2-5; possible D gene TRBD1, 5 bases. Germline V gives CDR1 SGHDN, CDR2 FVKESK. This CDR3 region has 15 residues. Trimming shortened V by 3 bases and J by 0 bases, and 11 bases separated the two germline ends. In DNA form, the CDR3 reads TGTGCCAGCAGCCAGGCCAGGGTGTACCAAGAGACCCAGTACTTC. Amino acid sequence: CASSQARVYQETQYF.

In this sample, this clonotype turned up many times. DNA of the CDR3: TGCAGCGTTGACTCCGTTCCAGGGGGATCCTACAATGAGCAGTTCTTC. Translated: CSVDSVPGGSYNEQFF. V and J are TRBV29-1 and TRBJ2-1, with 7 positions matching TRBD1. This CDR3 has 16 amino acids. CDR1 is SQVTM and CDR2 is ANQGSEA in the germline V gene. V lost 3 bases and J lost 1; bases outside the gene matches: 9.

The rearrangement joins TRBV20-1 to TRBJ2-7, with a tentative D call TRBD1 (6 bases). V was cut by 1 base and J by 4 bases, with 23 bases left in between. Germline CDR1 reads DFQATT; CDR2 reads SNEGSKA (reference sequence). This CDR3 has 17 residues. CDR3 coding DNA: TGCAGTGCTAGAGTCCCCCCTGGAGTTGAGGGGGATTACGAGCAGTACTTC. It yields the protein CSARVPPGVEGDYEQYF.

This clonotype came up many times. CDR3 sequence (DNA): TGCGCCAGCAGCTTGGAGATCTACTCGAACACCGGGGAGCTGTTTTTT. Translation: CASSLEIYSNTGELFF. The chain recombines TRBV5-1 with TRBJ2-2; D is unresolved. The germline V gene has CDR1 SGHRS and CDR2 YFSETQ. Trimming cost V 0 bases and J 0 bases, with 9 bases left between them. The CDR3 consists of 16 residues.

This sequence joins TRBV20-1 and TRBJ2-1; 7 nucleotides agree with TRBD1. After removal of 4 bases from V and 5 bases from J, the junction contained 8 bases not matched to a gene. Germline CDR1 is DFQATT and CDR2 is SNEGSKA (reference sequence). The CDR3 is 14 amino acids. The CDR3 bases are TGCAGTGCTATCGACAGGGCCGGGGACAATGAGCAGTTCTTC. It codes for CSAIDRAGDNEQFF.

This clonotype has a handful of counts. V usage is TRBV7-9 and J usage is TRBJ1-1; D is ambiguous. The CDR3 length is 14 residues. Per the germline V gene, CDR1 is SEHNR and CDR2 is FQNEAQ (reference sequence). Trimming pared 5 bases from V and 2 bases from J, leaving 12 bases between. In DNA, the CDR3 is TGTGCCAGCAGCGAACCTGGGCTTAACACTGAAGCTTTCTTT. Protein: CASSEPGLNTEAFF.

This clonotype was detected many times. CDR3 sequence (DNA): TGCAGTGCACGGTACAATGAGCAGTTCTTC. Protein sequence: CSARYNEQFF. The gene calls are TRBV20-1 and TRBJ2-1, with D unresolved. Looked up from germline, CDR1 is DFQATT and CDR2 is SNEGSKA (reference sequence). V was shortened by 6 bases and J by 4 bases, with 4 bases between the two germline ends. This CDR3 region has 10 residues.

This clonotype appeared many times. The chain couples TRBV5-1 to TRBJ2-1; TRBD2 matches at 13 bases. The CDR3 sequence is 17 residues long. Germline CDR1 reads SGHRS; CDR2 reads YFSETQ. J was trimmed by 7 bases and V by 4 bases; bases with no gene match: 11. The CDR3 region is CASSPLGLAGESNEQFF. The CDR3 bases are TGCGCCAGCAGCCCCCTCGGACTAGCGGGAGAGTCGAATGAGCAGTTCTTC. Looking up the rest from reference TRBV5-1 and TRBJ2-1 gives the full variable domain: KAGVTQTPRYLIKTRGQQVTLSCSPISGHRSVSWYQQTPGQGLQFLFEYFSETQRNKGNFPGRFSGRQFSNSRSEMNVSTLELGDSALYLCASSPLGLAGESNEQFFGPGTRLTVL.

This clonotype has more than one count but fewer than ten. The V call is TRBV6-5, the J call TRBJ2-1, with D perhaps TRBD2 (6 bases). CDR3 length: 17 residues. CDR1 is MNHEY and CDR2 is SVGAGI in the germline V gene. The germline V and J ends were trimmed by 0 bases and 3 bases, with 15 bases remaining between them. The CDR3 loop reads CASSYSSGRDGYNEQFF. CDR3 nucleotide sequence: TGTGCCAGCAGTTACTCCTCTGGGCGGGACGGCTACAATGAGCAGTTCTTC.

In this sample, this clonotype turned up a few times. The chain is built from TRBV28 and TRBJ2-6, with 7 bases aligning to TRBD1. The V and J ends lost 1 base and 3 bases, in that order; junction bases with no gene match: 6. The V gene's germline CDR1 is MDHEN and CDR2 SYDVKM. The CDR3 is made up of 17 amino acids. The CDR3 DNA is TGTGCCAGCAGTTTATTAGTCAGGGGGAATGGGGCCAACGTCCTGACTTTC. It is translated as CASSLLVRGNGANVLTF. The variable domain in full, completed from reference TRBV28 and TRBJ2-6, reads DVKVTQSSRYLVKRTGEKVFLECVQDMDHENMFWYRQDPGLGLRLIYFSYDVKMKEKGDIPEGYSVSREKKERFSLILESASTNQTSMYLCASSLLVRGNGANVLTFGAGSRLTVL.

The chain has TRBV27 and TRBJ2-3; perhaps TRBD2 as D (5 bases). V lost 4 bases and J 2 bases, leaving 13 bases between the germline ends. This CDR3 region has 15 residues. Germline lookup yields CDR1 MNHEY and CDR2 SMNVEV (reference sequence). CDR3 nucleotide sequence: TGTGCCAGCAGTTGGGTGGGAGCCTCCACAGATACGCAGTATTTT. Translating it yields CASSWVGASTDTQYF.

This clonotype was seen ten or more times. V gene TRBV11-3 combines with J gene TRBJ1-3; weak D call: TRBD1 (6 bases). Germline V CDR1 and CDR2: SGHNT, YENEEA. V was cut by 5 bases and J by 7 bases, with 9 bases left in between. CDR3 size: 12 residues. This CDR3 reads CASSVDRNTIYF. The CDR3 region has the DNA TGTGCCAGCAGCGTCGACAGGAACACCATATATTTT.

The chain uses TRBV4-1 and TRBJ2-7; D is unclear. Per the germline V gene, CDR1 is MGHRA and CDR2 is YSYEKL. The CDR3 is 14 amino acids. The V end lost 0 bases, the J end lost 4 bases, and 10 bases lay between the germline ends. CDR3 residues: CASSQEELRYEQYF. The CDR3, as DNA: TGCGCCAGCAGCCAAGAAGAATTGAGGTACGAGCAGTACTTC.

This clonotype appeared many times. This chain links TRBV5-6 with TRBJ1-5; no definite D call. Germline CDR1 SGHDT, CDR2 YYEEEE. CDR3 length equals 13 residues. V was trimmed by 1 base and J by 5 bases, leaving 7 bases between them. The CDR3 DNA follows: TGTGCCAGCAGCTTGAATGAGGATCAGCCCCAGCATTTT. Its protein is CASSLNEDQPQHF.

This clonotype showed up many times. This chain joins TRBV7-8 and TRBJ2-3; unclear D gene. Trimming shortened V by 6 bases and J by 5 bases, and 6 bases separated the two germline ends. The CDR3 runs 11 residues. The germline CDR1 and CDR2 sequences are SGHVS and FQNEAQ. The CDR3 nucleotides read TGTGCCAGCAGTCCTCAAGATACGCAGTATTTT. It yields the protein CASSPQDTQYF. The full variable domain, with the rest looked up from reference TRBV7-8 and TRBJ2-3, is GAGVSQSPRYKVAKRGQDVALRCDPISGHVSLFWYQQALGQGPEFLTYFQNEAQLDKSGLPSDRFFAERPEGSVSTLKIQRTQQEDSAVYLCASSPQDTQYFGPGTRLTVL.

The chain employs TRBV12-3 or TRBV12-4 and TRBJ2-5, with 11 bases identical to TRBD2. The CDR3 length is 16 residues. V shed 1 base, J shed 9 bases, and the junction held 10 bases outside the gene matches. CDR3 sequence (DNA): TGTGCCAGCAGTTTAGAGGCTAGCGGGAGGAAAATGTCCCAGTACTTC. This codes for CASSLEASGRKMSQYF.

There are many counts of this clonotype. The chain uses TRBV12-3 or TRBV12-4 and TRBJ2-3; weak D call: TRBD1 (6 bases). The V and J ends lost 2 bases and 6 bases respectively, with 9 bases between them. This CDR3 spans 13 amino acids. This CDR3 is CASSLSRGDTQYF. DNA for the CDR3: TGTGCCAGCAGTTTAAGTAGGGGGGATACGCAGTATTTT.

This clonotype was counted a few times. The genes are TRBV5-1 and TRBJ2-5; either TRBD1 or TRBD2 may fit D (5 bases each). Trimming removed 3 bases from V and 2 bases from J, with 23 bases in between. Germline CDR1 SGHRS, CDR2 YFSETQ. The CDR3 has 18 residues. CDR3 in amino acids: CASSSGTWLGRSQETQYF. As DNA, the CDR3 is TGCGCCAGCAGCTCGGGGACCTGGCTGGGCCGGAGTCAAGAGACCCAGTACTTC. Supplemented by reference TRBV5-1 and TRBJ2-5, the full variable domain reads KAGVTQTPRYLIKTRGQQVTLSCSPISGHRSVSWYQQTPGQGLQFLFEYFSETQRNKGNFPGRFSGRQFSNSRSEMNVSTLELGDSALYLCASSSGTWLGRSQETQYFGPGTRLLVL.

This clonotype has at least ten counts. The rearrangement uses TRBV7-9 and TRBJ2-5; D is ambiguous. This CDR3 is built from 11 residues. Germline CDR1 reads SEHNR; CDR2 reads FQNEAQ (reference sequence). Trimming removed 6 bases from V and 4 bases from J, with 6 bases in between. The CDR3 protein is CASSLLETQYF. CDR3 nucleotide sequence: TGTGCCAGCAGTCTTCTAGAGACCCAGTACTTC. Full variable domain (outside the CDR3, taken from reference TRBV7-9 and TRBJ2-5): DTGVSQNPRHKITKRGQNVTFRCDPISEHNRLYWYRQTLGQGPEFLTYFQNEAQLEKSRLLSDRFSAERPKGSFSTLEIQRTEQGDSAMYLCASSLLETQYFGPGTRLLVL.

The chain is built from TRBV7-8 and TRBJ2-7, with TRBD2 identical over 12 bases. This CDR3 has 13 residues. Germline V gives CDR1 SGHVS, CDR2 FQNEAQ. Trimming at V came to 5 bases and at J to 12 bases, leaving 8 bases not matched to a gene. The DNA for the CDR3 is TGTGCCAGCAGCCCCGGGACTAGCGGGTGGCGGTACTTC. This codes for CASSPGTSGWRYF. The full variable domain, completed using reference TRBV7-8 and TRBJ2-7, is GAGVSQSPRYKVAKRGQDVALRCDPISGHVSLFWYQQALGQGPEFLTYFQNEAQLDKSGLPSDRFFAERPEGSVSTLKIQRTQQEDSAVYLCASSPGTSGWRYFGPGTRLTVT.

The chain links TRBV28 to TRBJ2-7; D may be TRBD2 (6 bases). The CDR3 consists of 15 residues. From germline, CDR1 is MDHEN and CDR2 SYDVKM. Trimming cost V 5 bases and J 5 bases, with 19 bases left between them. CDR3 sequence (DNA): TGTGCCAGCAGTCGCCAAGATGGGGAGGACCACGAGCAGTACGTC. This gives the protein CASSRQDGEDHEQYV.

This clonotype was seen a handful of times. V and J are TRBV24-1 and TRBJ2-3; no clear D gene. Germline lookup yields CDR1 KGHDR and CDR2 SFDVKD. The germline V and J ends were trimmed by 10 bases and 3 bases, with 10 bases remaining between them. CDR3 length equals 12 residues. The CDR3 is CATSTRTDTQYF. The DNA for the CDR3 is TGTGCCACTTCGACGAGGACAGATACGCAGTATTTT.